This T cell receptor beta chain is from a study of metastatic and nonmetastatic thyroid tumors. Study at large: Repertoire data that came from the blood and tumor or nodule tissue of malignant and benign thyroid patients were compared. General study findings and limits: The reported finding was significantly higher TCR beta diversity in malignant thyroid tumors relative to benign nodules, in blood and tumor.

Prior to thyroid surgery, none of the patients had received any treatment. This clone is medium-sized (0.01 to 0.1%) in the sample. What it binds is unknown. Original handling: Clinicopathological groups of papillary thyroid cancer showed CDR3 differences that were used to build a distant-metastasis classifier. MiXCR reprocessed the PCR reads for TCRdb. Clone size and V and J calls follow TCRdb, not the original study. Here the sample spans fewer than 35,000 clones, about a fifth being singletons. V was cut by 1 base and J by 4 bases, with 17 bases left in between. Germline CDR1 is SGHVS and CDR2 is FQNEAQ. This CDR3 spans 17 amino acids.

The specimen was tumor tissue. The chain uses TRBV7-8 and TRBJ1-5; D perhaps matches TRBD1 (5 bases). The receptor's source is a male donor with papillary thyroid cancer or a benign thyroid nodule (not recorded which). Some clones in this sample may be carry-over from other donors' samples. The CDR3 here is CASSLGFWGAQNQPQHF. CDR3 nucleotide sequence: TGTGCCAGCAGCTTAGGTTTTTGGGGCGCCCAAAATCAGCCCCAGCATTTT. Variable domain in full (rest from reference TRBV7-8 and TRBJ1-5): GAGVSQSPRYKVAKRGQDVALRCDPISGHVSLFWYQQALGQGPEFLTYFQNEAQLDKSGLPSDRFFAERPEGSVSTLKIQRTQQEDSAVYLCASSLGFWGAQNQPQHFGDGTRLSIL.